This record covers a single TCR beta chain. This sample is part of a study of CD8 T cells in Susac syndrome. Germline assignment: CDR1 DFQATT and CDR2 SNEGSKA (reference sequence). The V end lost 0 bases, the J end lost 3 bases, and 11 bases lay between the germline ends. This CDR3 comprises 14 residues. RNA, at about 0.45 to 1 ug, was reverse transcribed with random hexamers. MiXCR, applied by TCRdb to the immunoSEQ multiplex PCR reads, yields one record per CDR3 protein. The data show around 230,000 distinct CDR3 sequences, with about 96% seen just once and approximately 0.1% held by the top ten. The sequencing sample was made of CD4+ T cells from PBMCs. The receptor comes from a human donor with Susac syndrome. The genes are TRBV20-1 and TRBJ1-2; the D gene is possibly TRBD1 (6 bases). The CDR3 region is CSARDGPGDYGYTF. CDR3 bases: TGCAGTGCTAGAGACGGTCCAGGGGACTATGGCTACACCTTC.